A selection of T cell receptor beta chains follows, all from one sample in a study of blood T cell repertoires in COVID-19. Repertoires were generated with immunoSEQ multiplex PCR, while TCRdb's copy carries only in-frame clones and drops some. This sample has more than 150,000 clones, with 80% found just once. Sequenced material: PBMCs or T cells enriched from blood (not recorded which). The receptors derive from a man aged 55 to 70 who had been exposed to COVID-19. Both conserved end residues are part of each CDR3. Each record gives: J gene, clone size, D gene, V gene, CDR3 protein, CDR3 DNA. A D gene is named only where the DNA matches it firmly. For some rows the clone size is stated as once, few or many, or as a class when expanded; others skip it.

J: TRBJ1-4; size: NA; D: TRBD1; V: TRBV4-1; CDR3: CASSQPGQANEKLFF; DNA: TGCGCCAGCAGCCAACCCGGACAGGCTAATGAAAAACTGTTTTTT
J: TRBJ2-7; size: NA; D: NA; V: TRBV5-1; CDR3: CASSLAGQNYEQYF; DNA: TGCGCCAGCAGCTTAGCAGGGCAAAACTACGAGCAGTACTTC
J: TRBJ2-3; size: NA; D: NA; V: TRBV24-1; CDR3: CATSTVGGGADTQYF; DNA: TGTGCCACCAGTACAGTGGGAGGAGGAGCAGATACGCAGTATTTT
J: TRBJ2-5; size: NA; D: TRBD1; V: TRBV19; CDR3: CASSIERGQDQETQYF; DNA: TGTGCCAGTAGTATAGAACGGGGACAGGACCAAGAGACCCAGTACTTC
J: TRBJ2-2; size: NA; D: NA; V: TRBV3-1/TRBV3-2; CDR3: CASSHYLLNTGELFF; DNA: TGTGCCAGCAGCCATTACCTACTGAACACCGGGGAGCTGTTTTTT
J: TRBJ1-2; size: NA; D: TRBD1; V: TRBV5-1; CDR3: CASSPDRGANYGYTF; DNA: TGCGCCAGCAGCCCGGACAGGGGTGCTAACTATGGCTACACCTTC
J: TRBJ2-7; size: once; D: NA; V: TRBV5-6; CDR3: CASSLVASSYEQYF; DNA: TGTGCCAGCAGCTTGGTGGCATCATCCTACGAGCAGTACTTC
J: TRBJ2-3; size: NA; D: NA; V: TRBV7-9; CDR3: CASSPGTGVSDTQYF; DNA: TGTGCCAGCAGCCCCGGGACTGGGGTAAGCGATACGCAGTATTTT
J: TRBJ2-1; size: once; D: NA; V: TRBV7-7; CDR3: CASSLAGTLNEQFF; DNA: TGTGCCAGCAGCTTAGCCGGGACTCTCAATGAGCAGTTCTTC
J: TRBJ1-1; size: NA; D: NA; V: TRBV2; CDR3: CATQTAGNTEAFF; DNA: TGTGCCACTCAGACAGCAGGGAACACTGAAGCTTTCTTT
J: TRBJ2-1; size: NA; D: TRBD2; V: TRBV3-1/TRBV3-2; CDR3: CASSQLAGESNEQFF; DNA: TGTGCCAGCAGCCAACTAGCGGGAGAGAGCAATGAGCAGTTCTTC
J: TRBJ2-4; size: NA; D: TRBD1; V: TRBV19; CDR3: CASSIGGTGLAKNIQYF; DNA: TGTGCCAGTAGTATAGGGGGGACAGGATTAGCCAAAAACATTCAGTACTTC
J: TRBJ2-5; size: NA; D: NA; V: TRBV25-1; CDR3: CASSAQETQYF; DNA: TGTGCCAGCAGTGCACAAGAGACCCAGTACTTC
J: TRBJ1-5; size: NA; D: TRBD1; V: TRBV5-1; CDR3: CASSWTGGDQPQHF; DNA: TGCGCCAGCAGTTGGACAGGGGGTGACCAGCCCCAGCATTTT
J: TRBJ1-1; size: NA; D: TRBD1; V: TRBV9; CDR3: CASSVGQGGNTEAFF; DNA: TGTGCCAGCAGCGTGGGACAGGGAGGGAACACTGAAGCTTTCTTT
J: TRBJ2-1; size: many; D: NA; V: TRBV27; CDR3: CASSGLSYNEQFF; DNA: TGTGCCAGCAGTGGCCTCTCCTACAATGAGCAGTTCTTC
J: TRBJ2-7; size: NA; D: NA; V: TRBV25-1; CDR3: CASSPTTYEQYF; DNA: TGTGCCAGCAGTCCTACTACGTACGAGCAGTACTTC
J: TRBJ2-1; size: NA; D: TRBD1; V: TRBV24-1; CDR3: CATSDYGTGGYNEQFF; DNA: TGTGCCACCAGTGATTACGGGACAGGGGGCTACAATGAGCAGTTCTTC
J: TRBJ1-5; size: NA; D: TRBD1; V: TRBV28; CDR3: CASSHRTGAGNQPQHF; DNA: TGTGCCAGCAGTCACAGGACAGGGGCGGGCAATCAGCCCCAGCATTTT
J: TRBJ1-2; size: NA; D: TRBD1; V: TRBV28; CDR3: CASSAQRGLGYTF; DNA: TGTGCCAGCAGTGCACAGAGGGGGCTTGGCTACACCTTC
J: TRBJ2-3; size: few; D: NA; V: TRBV28; CDR3: CASGARVRTDTQYF; DNA: TGTGCCAGCGGGGCCCGCGTCCGCACAGATACGCAGTATTTT
J: TRBJ2-1; size: NA; D: TRBD1; V: TRBV5-4; CDR3: CASSNEGARSGEQFF; DNA: TGTGCCAGCAGCAACGAGGGGGCTAGGTCGGGTGAGCAGTTCTTC
J: TRBJ1-6; size: NA; D: TRBD1; V: TRBV9; CDR3: CASSGGRGQTWDNSPLHF; DNA: TGTGCCAGCAGCGGCGGCAGGGGGCAGACTTGGGATAATTCACCCCTCCACTTT